Listed here are 21 T cell receptor beta chains from one sample, sequenced in a study of technical replicates of blood from a handful of donors. Clones were sequenced by immunoSEQ multiplex PCR, and TCRdb holds only the in-frame ones, with some missing. This sample has some 13,000 clones, with almost 95% found just once. Material for sequencing was PBMCs. These receptors originate from a human donor in good health.

The V call is TRBV30, the J call TRBJ1-1; a possible D gene is TRBD1 (6 bases). In germline, CDR1 is GTSNPN, CDR2 SVGIG (reference sequence). This CDR3 is built from 15 residues. V was clipped by 3 bases and J by 3 bases, with 17 bases between them. This CDR3 is CAWRRPGALDTEAFF. CDR3 bases: TGTGCCTGGAGGCGTCCAGGGGCTCTGGACACTGAAGCTTTCTTT.

The chain recombines TRBV7-9 with TRBJ2-3; D is unclear. There are 13 residues in the CDR3. The germline V gene encodes CDR1 SEHNR and CDR2 FQNEAQ (reference sequence). With 1 base removed from V and 5 bases from J, the gap between germline ends came to 7 bases. The CDR3 bases are TGTGCCAGCAGCTTAGAGAGCCTAGATACGCAGTATTTT. Translated: CASSLESLDTQYF.

The chain joins TRBV29-1 to TRBJ1-2; 11 bases fit TRBD1. The CDR3 consists of 13 residues. Per germline, CDR1 SQVTM and CDR2 ANQGSEA. Losses at the gene ends were 6 bases for V and 3 bases for J; bases not matched to a gene: 3. CDR3 region: CSVRTGGDYGYTF. The CDR3 DNA follows: TGCAGCGTCCGGACAGGGGGCGACTATGGCTACACCTTC.

The chain uses TRBV7-6 and TRBJ2-3, with TRBD1 matching over 10 bases. V dropped 6 bases and J dropped 3; count of bases not matched to a gene: 9. CDR1 is SGHVS, CDR2 FNYEAQ, per germline. The CDR3 runs to 16 residues. CDR3 DNA: TGTGCCAGCAGTCTGATGGACAGGGGGTCGACAGATACGCAGTATTTT. Its translation: CASSLMDRGSTDTQYF.

The V call is TRBV5-1, the J call TRBJ2-2; 10 bases map to TRBD2. V lost 0 bases to trimming and J lost 5 bases; unmatched junction nucleotides: 7. Germline CDR1 is SGHRS and CDR2 is YFSETQ. The CDR3 is 17 residues long. CDR3 residues: CASSLGLAGVSTGELFF. CDR3 in DNA: TGCGCCAGCAGCTTGGGGCTAGCGGGAGTTTCGACCGGGGAGCTGTTTTTT.

This chain links TRBV29-1 with TRBJ2-7; 13 nucleotides match TRBD2. This CDR3 comprises 17 residues. J gave up 3 bases and V 0 bases, and 8 bases lay outside the gene matches. The germline gives CDR1 SQVTM, CDR2 ANQGSEA. The CDR3 region has the DNA TGCAGCGTTGAAGACCCAACCGGACTAGCGGGAGTCTACGAGCAGTACTTC. Residues: CSVEDPTGLAGVYEQYF.

This chain links TRBV18 with TRBJ2-5, with 7 bases aligning to TRBD1. V dropped 5 bases and J dropped 6; count of bases not matched to a gene: 15. The CDR3 is made up of 16 amino acids. The germline V gene has CDR1 KGHSH and CDR2 LQKENI. As DNA, the CDR3 is TGTGCCAGCTCAACAAACCGGGACAGAAATCAAAAGACCCAGTACTTC. Amino acid sequence: CASSTNRDRNQKTQYF.

This chain joins TRBV10-2 and TRBJ2-7; 9 bases line up with TRBD2. The germline V gene encodes CDR1 WSHSY and CDR2 SAAADI. Trimming at V came to 6 bases and at J to 3 bases, leaving 9 bases not matched to a gene. The CDR3 sequence is 15 residues long. In nucleotides, the CDR3 is TGCGCCAGCAGAGAACCGGGACTAGCTCACTACGAGCAGTACTTC. Its translation: CASREPGLAHYEQYF.

This clone appeared a few times. The J gene is TRBJ2-1, the V gene TRBV19, with TRBD2 matching over 12 bases. In germline, CDR1 is LNHDA, CDR2 SQIVND (reference sequence). The V gene end was trimmed by 2 bases and the J gene end by 9 bases; junction bases not matched to a gene: 5. The CDR3 is made up of 15 amino acids. The CDR3 sequence: CASSITASGRGEQFF. The CDR3 DNA is TGTGCCAGTAGTATAACGGCTAGCGGGAGGGGTGAGCAGTTCTTC.

The rearrangement links TRBV4-2 to TRBJ2-2, with unresolved D. V gave up 0 bases and J gave up 5 bases, with 13 bases separating them. The germline V gene encodes CDR1 LGHNA and CDR2 YNFKEQ. This CDR3 is built from 16 residues. The CDR3 loop is CASSQEFGSATGELFF. DNA of the CDR3: TGTGCCAGCAGCCAAGAATTCGGAAGCGCTACCGGGGAGCTGTTTTTT.

This clone was counted between two and nine times. In nucleotides, the CDR3 is TGTGCCAGCAGTGAAACAGGGGGTAGCAATCAGCCCCAGCATTTT. Its protein is CASSETGGSNQPQHF. The V call is TRBV2, the J call TRBJ1-5; 8 bases map to TRBD1. V shed 2 bases and J 0 bases; nucleotides not matched to a gene: 0. The germline V gene encodes CDR1 SNHLY and CDR2 FYNNEI. The length of the CDR3 is 15 residues. The full variable domain, rest sourced from reference TRBV2 and TRBJ1-5, is EPEVTQTPSHQVTQMGQEVILRCVPISNHLYFYWYRQILGQKVEFLVSFYNNEISEKSEIFDDQFSVERPDGSNFTLKIRSTKLEDSAMYFCASSETGGSNQPQHFGDGTRLSIL.

V gene TRBV25-1 combines with J gene TRBJ2-7; TRBD2 agrees at 10 bases. The CDR3 contains 15 residues. V lost 3 bases and J lost 4; bases outside the gene matches: 6. The germline V gene encodes CDR1 MGHDK and CDR2 SYGVNS. The CDR3 bases are TGTGCCAGCAGTGACTCGACTAGCGGGCCATACGAGCAGTACTTC. Its protein product is CASSDSTSGPYEQYF.

This clone was observed a few times. The rearrangement joins TRBV5-1 to TRBJ1-3, with D hard to call. V was trimmed by 3 bases and J by 4 bases, leaving 8 bases between them. Germline assignment: CDR1 SGHRS and CDR2 YFSETQ. This CDR3 has 13 amino acids. The CDR3 loop reads CASSSEQGNTIYF. The CDR3 DNA is TGCGCCAGCAGCTCAGAACAAGGAAACACCATATATTTT.

The J gene is TRBJ1-6, the V gene TRBV6-5; no clear D gene. V lost 6 bases to trimming and J lost 7 bases, with 16 bases between them. Per germline, CDR1 MNHEY and CDR2 SVGAGI. The CDR3 covers 15 residues. The CDR3 nucleotides are TGTGCCAGCAGCTGGGGTTTGGAGGCAAATTCACCCCTCCACTTT. Translated: CASSWGLEANSPLHF.

This chain links TRBV2 with TRBJ2-3, with 8 bases identical to TRBD2. The CDR3 runs 15 residues. V lost 7 bases and J lost 0; bases outside the gene matches: 6. Germline CDR1 SNHLY, CDR2 FYNNEI. This CDR3 reads CASTRGGTSTDTQYF. For the CDR3, the DNA is TGTGCCAGCACCCGGGGGGGTACTAGCACAGATACGCAGTATTTT.

The DNA for the CDR3 is TGTGCCAGCTCACCATTGGAGAGGGGGGGCACTGAAGCTTTCTTT. Residues: CASSPLERGGTEAFF. The rearrangement links TRBV18 to TRBJ1-1; TRBD1 might be the D (6 bases). The V gene lost 2 bases and the J gene lost 4 bases, with 14 bases spanning the gap. The CDR3 contains 15 residues. Germline CDR1 and CDR2: KGHSH and LQKENI.

The genes are TRBV28 and TRBJ1-2; D unresolved. The CDR3 sequence is 14 residues long. The V end lost 6 bases, the J end lost 4 bases, and 15 bases lay between the germline ends. Germline V gene lookup returns CDR1 MDHEN and CDR2 SYDVKM. In DNA form, the CDR3 reads TGTGCCAGCAGCCCTTCAGGCTACCTCTATGGCTACACCTTC. It encodes CASSPSGYLYGYTF.

The chain uses TRBV6-1 and TRBJ1-2; the D is unclear. The germline V and J ends were trimmed by 3 bases and 1 base, with 3 bases remaining between them. CDR1 is MNHNS, CDR2 SASEGT, per germline. This CDR3 contains 12 residues. The CDR3 DNA is TGTGCCAGCAGTGAGAGTAACTATGGCTACACCTTC. It codes for CASSESNYGYTF.

This chain uses TRBV7-2 with TRBJ2-1; 9 bases map to TRBD2. Germline V gene data show CDR1 as SGHTA and CDR2 as FQGNSA. The CDR3 covers 15 residues. V lost 2 bases to trimming and J lost 6 bases; unmatched junction nucleotides: 5. DNA for the CDR3: TGTGCCAGCAGCTTACCGGGACTAGCCCTCAATGAGCAGTTCTTC. It yields the protein CASSLPGLALNEQFF.

V usage is TRBV27 and J usage is TRBJ2-7; TRBD2 matches at 12 bases. The CDR3 consists of 17 residues. Germline V lookup: CDR1 MNHEY, CDR2 SMNVEV (reference sequence). J was trimmed by 3 bases and V by 4 bases; bases with no gene match: 10. The CDR3 DNA reads TGTGCCAGCAGTTCACCCCCGGGACTAGCGGGTCTCTACGAGCAGTACTTC. Protein product: CASSSPPGLAGLYEQYF.

The gene calls are TRBV7-9 and TRBJ2-5, with D possibly matching TRBD2 (5 bases). The J call may not be correct, given that the DNA end is closer to TRBJ2-7. Germline V gives CDR1 SEHNR, CDR2 FQNEAQ (reference sequence). This CDR3 spans 12 amino acids. The CDR3 protein is CASSRGLSEQYF. DNA of the CDR3: TGTGCCAGCAGTAGAGGACTCTCCGAGCAGTACTTC.